This paragraph covers one T cell receptor beta chain sequence. Authors' processing steps: For nucleated cells, counts were estimated from reference gene primer amplification. TCRdb's table, derived via immunoSEQ multiplex PCR, lists solely in-frame clones and lacks some. The V and J calls and the clone size are those of that table, but D and trimming were determined from the DNA. The sample comprises approximately 300,000 clones, approximately 86% of which are singletons, and roughly 0.94% rests with the top ten. These data are taken from a study of blood T cell repertoires in COVID-19. About the study: Both acute and convalescent COVID-19 samples were obtained from the United States, Italy and Spain. From T cells, B-cell-depleted T cells, or PBMCs came the material, which was cDNA or gDNA.

V lost 6 bases and J lost 1; bases outside the gene matches: 6. Per the germline V gene, CDR1 is WSHSY and CDR2 is SAAADI. CDR3 length: 14 residues. Seattle participants joined during active infection and were tracked over time. Sequencing was carried out using peripheral blood. The chain uses TRBV10-2 and TRBJ2-7, with 7 positions matching TRBD2. The TCR sequence derives from a human donor with COVID-19, enrolled during active disease. The donor label of this sample is uncertain. The CDR3 DNA is TGCGCCAGCAGACCTAGCGGCCTTTCCTACGAGCAGTACTTC. It codes for CASRPSGLSYEQYF.